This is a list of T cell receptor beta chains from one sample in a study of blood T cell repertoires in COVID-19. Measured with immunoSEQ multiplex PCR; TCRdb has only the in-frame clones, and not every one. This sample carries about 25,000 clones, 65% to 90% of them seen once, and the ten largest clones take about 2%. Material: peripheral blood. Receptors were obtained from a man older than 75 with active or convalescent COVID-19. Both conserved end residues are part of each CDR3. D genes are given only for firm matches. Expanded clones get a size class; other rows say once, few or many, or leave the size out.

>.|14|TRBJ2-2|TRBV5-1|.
CASATGRNTGELFF
TGCGCCAGCGCTACAGGGCGGAACACCGGGGAGCTGTTTTTT
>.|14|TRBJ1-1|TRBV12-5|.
CASAPGLGNTEAFF
TGTGCTAGTGCCCCAGGGCTGGGGAACACTGAAGCTTTCTTT
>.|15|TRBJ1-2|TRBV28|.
CASSGGVTANYGYTF
TGTGCCAGCAGTGGCGGGGTAACGGCTAACTATGGCTACACCTTC
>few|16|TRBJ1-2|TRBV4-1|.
CASSQGGGSANYGYTF
TGCGCCAGCAGCCAAGGGGGGGGATCCGCTAACTATGGCTACACCTTC
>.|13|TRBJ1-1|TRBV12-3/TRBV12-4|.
CASSLQGNTEAFF
TGTGCCAGCAGTTTACAGGGGAACACTGAAGCTTTCTTT
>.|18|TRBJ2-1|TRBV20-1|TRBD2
CSASQLAGIPVGYNEQFF
TGCAGTGCTAGTCAACTAGCGGGAATCCCCGTGGGCTACAATGAGCAGTTCTTC
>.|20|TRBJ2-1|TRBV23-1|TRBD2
CASSQSGLHAGTSPYNEQFF
TGCGCCAGCAGTCAATCGGGCCTACACGCCGGGACTAGCCCCTACAATGAGCAGTTCTTC
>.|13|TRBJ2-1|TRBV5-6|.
CASSRTGRSEQFF
TGTGCCAGCAGCCGCACAGGCCGGAGTGAGCAGTTCTTC
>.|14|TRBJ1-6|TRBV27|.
CASSLGAGNSPLHF
TGTGCCAGCAGTTTAGGGGCAGGGAATTCACCCCTCCACTTT
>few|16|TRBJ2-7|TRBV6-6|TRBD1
CASIRGWGQGPYEQYF
TGTGCCAGCATACGGGGGTGGGGACAGGGCCCCTACGAGCAGTACTTC
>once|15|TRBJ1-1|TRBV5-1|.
CASSPATGLNTEAFF
TGCGCCAGCAGCCCAGCCACGGGTCTGAACACTGAAGCTTTCTTT
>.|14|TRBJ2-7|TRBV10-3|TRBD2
CAIRGLAGDYEQYF
TGTGCCATCAGGGGACTAGCGGGGGATTACGAGCAGTACTTC
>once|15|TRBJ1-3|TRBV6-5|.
CASTWTENSGNTIYF
TGTGCCAGCACCTGGACAGAGAACTCTGGAAACACCATATATTTT
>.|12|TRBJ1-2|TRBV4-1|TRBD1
CASKGADYGYTF
TGCGCCAGCAAGGGGGCGGACTATGGCTACACCTTC
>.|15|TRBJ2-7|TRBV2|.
CASRSATTEHYEQYF
TGTGCCAGCAGATCAGCCACTACCGAACATTACGAGCAGTACTTC
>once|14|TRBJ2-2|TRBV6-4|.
CASKRNRDTGELFF
TGTGCCAGCAAACGGAATCGGGACACCGGGGAGCTGTTTTTT
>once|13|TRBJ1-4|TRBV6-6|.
CASSTAGSEKLFF
TGTGCCAGCAGTACCGCGGGGAGTGAAAAACTGTTTTTT
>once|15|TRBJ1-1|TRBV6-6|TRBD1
CASRRSRGKSTEAFF
TGTGCCAGCAGAAGAAGCAGGGGGAAGAGTACTGAAGCTTTCTTT
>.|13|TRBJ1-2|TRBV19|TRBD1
CASSLRTGNGYTF
TGTGCCAGTAGTCTCCGGACAGGGAATGGCTACACCTTC
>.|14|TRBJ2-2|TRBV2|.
CASSSARGTGELFF
TGTGCCAGCAGTTCTGCCAGGGGCACCGGGGAGCTGTTTTTT
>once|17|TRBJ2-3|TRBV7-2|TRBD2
CASSLQAGGVSTDTQYF
TGTGCCAGCAGCTTACAAGCGGGAGGGGTGAGCACAGATACGCAGTATTTT
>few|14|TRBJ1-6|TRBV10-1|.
CASSEGGSGSPLHF
TGCGCCAGCAGTGAGGGCGGTTCGGGGTCACCCCTCCACTTT
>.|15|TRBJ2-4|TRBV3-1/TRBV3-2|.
CASSPTGVAKNIQYF
TGTGCCAGCAGCCCAACAGGAGTAGCCAAAAACATTCAGTACTTC
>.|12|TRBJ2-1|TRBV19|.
CASRQGGNEQFF
TGTGCCAGTAGACAGGGGGGGAATGAGCAGTTCTTC
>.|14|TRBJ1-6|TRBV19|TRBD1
CASSLQGVNSPLHF
TGTGCCAGTAGTTTACAGGGGGTCAATTCACCCCTCCACTTT
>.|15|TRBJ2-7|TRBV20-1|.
CSASPGGPLSYEQYF
TGCAGTGCTAGTCCCGGAGGCCCCCTCTCCTACGAGCAGTACTTC
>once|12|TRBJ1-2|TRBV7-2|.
CASSFPGRGYTF
TGTGCCAGCAGCTTCCCAGGCAGGGGCTACACCTTC
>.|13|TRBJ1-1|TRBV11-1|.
CASSLSVNTEAFF
TGTGCCAGCAGCTTATCCGTGAACACTGAAGCTTTCTTT
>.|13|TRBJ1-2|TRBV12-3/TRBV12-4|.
CASSSFREYGYTF
TGTGCCAGCAGTTCCTTTCGGGAGTATGGCTACACCTTC
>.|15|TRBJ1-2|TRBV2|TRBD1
CASSGQGLSVHGYTF
TGTGCCAGCAGCGGACAGGGTCTAAGCGTGCATGGCTACACCTTC
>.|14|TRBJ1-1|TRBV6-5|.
CASSYSTGVSEAFF
TGTGCCAGCAGTTACTCGACCGGGGTTAGTGAAGCTTTCTTT
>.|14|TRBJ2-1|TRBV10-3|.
CAISDSRGANEQFF
TGTGCCATCAGTGATTCCAGGGGCGCCAATGAGCAGTTCTTC
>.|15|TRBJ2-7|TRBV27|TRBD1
CASSTIKQGSHEQYF
TGTGCCAGCAGTACAATAAAACAGGGGTCGCACGAGCAGTACTTC
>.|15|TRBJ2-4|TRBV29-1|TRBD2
CSVVQGTSGRNIQYF
TGCAGCGTCGTTCAGGGGACTAGCGGTCGGAACATTCAGTACTTC
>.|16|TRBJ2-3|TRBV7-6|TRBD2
CASSLAGLAGEGTQYF
TGTGCCAGCAGCTTAGCGGGACTAGCGGGGGAAGGGACGCAGTATTTT
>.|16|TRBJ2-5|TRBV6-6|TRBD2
CASSYASGGARETQYF
TGTGCCAGCAGTTACGCCAGCGGGGGGGCCCGGGAGACCCAGTACTTC
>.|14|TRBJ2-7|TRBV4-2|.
CASSQKLAANEQYF
TGTGCCAGCAGCCAAAAACTAGCAGCGAACGAGCAGTACTTC
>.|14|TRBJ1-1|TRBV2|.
CASSVREGRREAFF
TGTGCCAGCAGTGTGAGGGAAGGACGGAGAGAAGCTTTCTTT
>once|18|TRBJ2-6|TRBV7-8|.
CASSLARGGSSGANVLTF
TGTGCCAGCAGCTTAGCGCGAGGGGGTAGCTCTGGGGCCAACGTCCTGACTTTC
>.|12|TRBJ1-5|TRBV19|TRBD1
CASSQGNQPQHF
TGTGCCAGTTCACAGGGGAATCAGCCCCAGCATTTT
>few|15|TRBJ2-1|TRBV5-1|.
CASSQAAGIDREQFF
TGCGCCAGCAGTCAGGCAGCAGGTATTGACAGAGAGCAGTTCTTC